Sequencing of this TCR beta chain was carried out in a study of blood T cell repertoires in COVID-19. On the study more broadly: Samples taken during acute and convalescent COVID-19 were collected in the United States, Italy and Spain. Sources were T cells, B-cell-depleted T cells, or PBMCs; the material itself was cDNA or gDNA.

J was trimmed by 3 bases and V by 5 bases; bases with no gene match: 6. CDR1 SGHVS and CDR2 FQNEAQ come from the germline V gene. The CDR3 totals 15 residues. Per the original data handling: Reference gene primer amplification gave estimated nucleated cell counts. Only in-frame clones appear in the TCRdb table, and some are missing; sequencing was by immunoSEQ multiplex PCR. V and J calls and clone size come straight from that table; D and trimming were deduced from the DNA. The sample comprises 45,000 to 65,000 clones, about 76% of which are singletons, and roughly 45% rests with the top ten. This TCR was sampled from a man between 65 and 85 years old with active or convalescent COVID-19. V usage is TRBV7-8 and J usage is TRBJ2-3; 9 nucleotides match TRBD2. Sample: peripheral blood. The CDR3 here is CASSPTSGGTDTQYF. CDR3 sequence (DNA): TGTGCCAGCAGCCCGACTAGCGGAGGGACAGATACGCAGTATTTT. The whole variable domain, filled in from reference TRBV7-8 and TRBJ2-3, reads GAGVSQSPRYKVAKRGQDVALRCDPISGHVSLFWYQQALGQGPEFLTYFQNEAQLDKSGLPSDRFFAERPEGSVSTLKIQRTQQEDSAVYLCASSPTSGGTDTQYFGPGTRLTVL.